This TCR beta chain emerged from a study of graft-versus-host responses after intestinal transplantation. Overall study: Isolated intestinal, liver-intestinal, or multivisceral transplants were what recipients had.

Profiled with immunoSEQ multiplex PCR; TCRdb holds only in-frame clones, not every one. The table records about 93,000 clones, roughly 80% of them present only once. Comments on this clone: Antigen: not known.

This CDR3 contains 13 residues. Per the germline V gene, CDR1 is ENHRY and CDR2 is SYGVKD. V was pared by 8 bases and J by 0 bases, with 8 bases between. This clonotype was obtained from a human donor who received an intestinal transplant. The V call is TRBV10-3, the J call TRBJ2-1; D is possibly TRBD2 (6 bases). Sequencing used unstimulated CD4+ T cells sorted from spleen or lymph node cells, obtained before intestinal transplant. The CDR3: CAIGGSSYNEQFF. CDR3 coding DNA: TGTGCCATCGGGGGGAGCTCCTACAATGAGCAGTTCTTC.